This T cell receptor beta chain was identified during a study of shared clonotypes between healthy human individuals. Germline loops: CDR1 MNHNS, CDR2 SASEGT. V dropped 1 base and J dropped 8 bases, with 23 bases sitting between them. The CDR3 is made up of 17 amino acids. Concerning this clone: Its specificity is unknown.

The data were produced by immunoSEQ multiplex PCR, yet TCRdb's version contains in-frame clones alone and is incomplete. The data contain about 590,000 clones, 95% to 96% of them singletons. The naive CD8 subset, CD45RO-negative cells positively selected for CCR7, excluded terminally differentiated effector memory CD45RA+ cells. Findings and caveats of the study: The researchers took only blood, and tissue repertoires probably look different.

Sample: naive CD8+ T cells sorted from blood. This receptor was obtained from a woman younger than 45 in good health. This chain connects TRBV6-1 to TRBJ1-1, with D uncertain. The CDR3 loop is CASSEGQVETPRIEAFF. CDR3 nucleotides: TGTGCCAGCAGTGAAGGGCAGGTTGAGACTCCACGAATCGAAGCTTTCTTT.